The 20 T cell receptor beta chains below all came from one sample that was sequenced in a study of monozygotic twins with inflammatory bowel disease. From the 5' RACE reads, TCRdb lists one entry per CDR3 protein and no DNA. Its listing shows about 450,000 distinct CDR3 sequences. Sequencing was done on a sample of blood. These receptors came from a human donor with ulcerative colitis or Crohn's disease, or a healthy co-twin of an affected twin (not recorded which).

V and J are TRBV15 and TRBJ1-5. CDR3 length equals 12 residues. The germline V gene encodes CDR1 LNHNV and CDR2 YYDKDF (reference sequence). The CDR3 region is CATSSSNQPQHF. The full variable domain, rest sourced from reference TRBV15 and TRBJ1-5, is DAMVIQNPRYQVTQFGKPVTLSCSQTLNHNVMYWYQQKSSQAPKLLFHYYDKDFNNEADTPDNFQSRRPNTSFCFLDIRSPGLGDTAMYLCATSSSNQPQHFGDGTRLSIL.

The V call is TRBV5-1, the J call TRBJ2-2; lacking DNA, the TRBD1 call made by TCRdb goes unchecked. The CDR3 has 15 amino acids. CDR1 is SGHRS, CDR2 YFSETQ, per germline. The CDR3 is CASSLSREDTGELFF.

The CDR3 is CAISESGTSGGDTQYF. The chain uses TRBV10-3 and TRBJ2-3; without DNA, the TCRdb call of TRBD2 cannot be checked. The CDR3 is 16 residues long. CDR1 is ENHRY and CDR2 is SYGVKD in the germline V gene.

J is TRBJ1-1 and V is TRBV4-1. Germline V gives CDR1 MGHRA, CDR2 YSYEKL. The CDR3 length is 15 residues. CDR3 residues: CASSQGTSPYTEAFF.

CDR3 sequence reads: CASSPQGWDEQFF. This chain uses TRBV18 with TRBJ2-1. The germline gives CDR1 KGHSH, CDR2 LQKENI. The CDR3 loop spans 13 amino acids.

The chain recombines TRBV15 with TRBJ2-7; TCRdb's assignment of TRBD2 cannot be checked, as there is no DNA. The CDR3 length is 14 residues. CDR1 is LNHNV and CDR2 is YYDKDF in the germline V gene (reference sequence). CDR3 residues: CATSRPSTPTRQYF. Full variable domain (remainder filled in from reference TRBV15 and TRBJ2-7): DAMVIQNPRYQVTQFGKPVTLSCSQTLNHNVMYWYQQKSSQAPKLLFHYYDKDFNNEADTPDNFQSRRPNTSFCFLDIRSPGLGDTAMYLCATSRPSTPTRQYFGPGTRLTVT.

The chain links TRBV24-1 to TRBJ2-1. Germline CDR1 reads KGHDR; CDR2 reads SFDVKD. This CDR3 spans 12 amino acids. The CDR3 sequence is CATSDRQGEQFF.

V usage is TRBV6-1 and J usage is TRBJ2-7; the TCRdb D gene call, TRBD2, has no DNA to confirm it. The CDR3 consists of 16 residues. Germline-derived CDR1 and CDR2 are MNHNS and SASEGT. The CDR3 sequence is CASSSVRASGVYEQYF.

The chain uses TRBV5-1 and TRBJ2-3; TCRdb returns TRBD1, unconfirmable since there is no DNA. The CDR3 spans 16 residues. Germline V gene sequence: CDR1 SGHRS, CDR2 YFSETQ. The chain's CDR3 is CASSLEGKGGPDTQYF.

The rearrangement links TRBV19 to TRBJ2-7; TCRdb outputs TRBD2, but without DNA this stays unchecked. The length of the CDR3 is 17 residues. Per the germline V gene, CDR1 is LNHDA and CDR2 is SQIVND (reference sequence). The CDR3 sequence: CASMDLAGVPSSYEQYF.

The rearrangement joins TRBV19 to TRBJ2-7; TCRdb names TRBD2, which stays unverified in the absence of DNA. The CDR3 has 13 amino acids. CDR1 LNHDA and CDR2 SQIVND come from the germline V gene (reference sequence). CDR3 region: CASSWRSSYEQYF.

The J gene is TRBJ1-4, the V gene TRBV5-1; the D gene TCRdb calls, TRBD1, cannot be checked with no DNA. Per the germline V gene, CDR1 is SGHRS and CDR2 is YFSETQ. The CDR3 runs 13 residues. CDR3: CASRRDQGEKLFF.

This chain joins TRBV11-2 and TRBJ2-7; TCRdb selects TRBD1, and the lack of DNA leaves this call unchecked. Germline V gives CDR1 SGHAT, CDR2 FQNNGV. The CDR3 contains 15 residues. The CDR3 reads CASSLDFRGVYEQYF.

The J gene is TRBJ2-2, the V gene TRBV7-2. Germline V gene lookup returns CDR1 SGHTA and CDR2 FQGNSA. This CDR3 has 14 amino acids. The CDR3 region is CASSLESRAGELFF.

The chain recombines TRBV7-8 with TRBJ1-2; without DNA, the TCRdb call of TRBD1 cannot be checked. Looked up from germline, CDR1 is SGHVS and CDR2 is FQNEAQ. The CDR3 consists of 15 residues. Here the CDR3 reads CASSLASRGSDGYTF.

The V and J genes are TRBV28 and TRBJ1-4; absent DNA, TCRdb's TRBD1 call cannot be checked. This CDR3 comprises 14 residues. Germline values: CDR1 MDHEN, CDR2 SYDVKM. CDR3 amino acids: CASSLGGADKKLFF.

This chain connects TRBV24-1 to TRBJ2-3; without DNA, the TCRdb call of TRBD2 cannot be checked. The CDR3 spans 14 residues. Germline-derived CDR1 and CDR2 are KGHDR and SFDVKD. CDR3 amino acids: CATSDPGLLDTQYF.

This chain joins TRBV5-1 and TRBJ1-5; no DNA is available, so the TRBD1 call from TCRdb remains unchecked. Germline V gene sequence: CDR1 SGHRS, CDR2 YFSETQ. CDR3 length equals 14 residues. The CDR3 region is CASSPGTGNQPQHF.

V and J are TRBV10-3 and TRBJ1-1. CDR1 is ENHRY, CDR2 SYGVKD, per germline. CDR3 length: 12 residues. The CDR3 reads CAISELDREAFF.

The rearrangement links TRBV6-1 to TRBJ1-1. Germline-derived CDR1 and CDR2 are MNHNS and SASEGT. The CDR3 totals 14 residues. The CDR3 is CASNPGLGVTEAFF.